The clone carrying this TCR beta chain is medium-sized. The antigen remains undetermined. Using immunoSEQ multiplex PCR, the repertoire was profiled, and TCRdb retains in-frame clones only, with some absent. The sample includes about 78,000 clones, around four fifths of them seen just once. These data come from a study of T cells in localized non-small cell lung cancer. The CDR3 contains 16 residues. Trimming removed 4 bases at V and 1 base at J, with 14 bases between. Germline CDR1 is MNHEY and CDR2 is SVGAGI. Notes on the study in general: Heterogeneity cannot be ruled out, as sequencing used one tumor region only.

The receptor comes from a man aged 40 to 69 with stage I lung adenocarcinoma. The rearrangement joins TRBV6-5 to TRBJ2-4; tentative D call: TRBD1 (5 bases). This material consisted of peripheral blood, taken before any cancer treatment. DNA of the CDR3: TGTGCCAGCAGTTCTTTAGACAGCCCTGCCAAAAACATTCAGTACTTC. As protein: CASSSLDSPAKNIQYF.